The rows below give T cell receptor beta chains drawn from one sample of a study of blood T cell repertoires in COVID-19. Libraries were prepared by immunoSEQ multiplex PCR; TCRdb keeps only in-frame clonotypes and omits some of them. This table holds over 250,000 clones, roughly 91% found once. What was sequenced was PBMCs or T cells enriched from blood (not recorded which). The source of these receptors is a woman aged 60-75 years who had recovered from COVID-19. Each CDR3 is given with its conserved first and last residue. Fields, in order: clone size, D gene, V gene, CDR3 length, J gene, CDR3 protein, CDR3 DNA. A D gene is named only where the DNA matches it firmly. Clone size is shown for a subset of rows, as once, few, many or a class of expanded clone.

size: -
D: TRBD1
V: TRBV27
length: 17
J: TRBJ2-2
CDR3: CASSQRPGQGDTGELFF
DNA: TGTGCCAGCAGTCAGCGACCGGGACAGGGGGACACCGGGGAGCTGTTTTTT

size: -
D: TRBD1
V: TRBV5-1
length: 16
J: TRBJ2-5
CDR3: CASSWRQGRAGETQYF
DNA: TGCGCCAGCAGCTGGAGACAGGGACGGGCAGGGGAGACCCAGTACTTC

size: -
D: -
V: TRBV3-1/TRBV3-2
length: 14
J: TRBJ2-1
CDR3: CASSAVAVYNEQFF
DNA: TGTGCCAGCAGCGCGGTAGCGGTTTACAATGAGCAGTTCTTC

size: -
D: TRBD2
V: TRBV9
length: 14
J: TRBJ2-3
CDR3: CASSVGLAGGTQYF
DNA: TGTGCCAGCAGCGTGGGACTAGCGGGAGGTACGCAGTATTTT

size: -
D: -
V: TRBV7-9
length: 14
J: TRBJ1-4
CDR3: CASSPRSTNEKLFF
DNA: TGTGCCAGCAGCCCCAGGTCAACTAATGAAAAACTGTTTTTT

size: -
D: TRBD1
V: TRBV13
length: 15
J: TRBJ1-2
CDR3: CASSSPGQGAYGYTF
DNA: TGTGCCAGCAGCTCGCCGGGACAGGGCGCTTATGGCTACACCTTC

size: few
D: -
V: TRBV9
length: 12
J: TRBJ2-1
CDR3: CASSARGYEQFF
DNA: TGTGCCAGCAGTGCTCGAGGGTATGAGCAGTTCTTC

size: -
D: -
V: TRBV7-2
length: 15
J: TRBJ1-3
CDR3: CASSLVGLTGNTIYF
DNA: TGTGCCAGCAGCTTAGTCGGTCTAACTGGAAACACCATATATTTT

size: -
D: -
V: TRBV27
length: 17
J: TRBJ1-5
CDR3: CASSPNSARGKDQPQHF
DNA: TGTGCCAGCAGTCCAAACTCCGCCCGAGGGAAGGATCAGCCCCAGCATTTT

size: -
D: -
V: TRBV3-1/TRBV3-2
length: 13
J: TRBJ2-3
CDR3: CASSREVVDTQYF
DNA: TGTGCCAGCAGCCGGGAGGTTGTAGATACGCAGTATTTT

size: -
D: -
V: TRBV27
length: 17
J: TRBJ2-5
CDR3: CASSTGAWEAGGETQYF
DNA: TGTGCCAGCAGTACCGGCGCGTGGGAGGCCGGAGGGGAGACCCAGTACTTC

size: -
D: TRBD2
V: TRBV13
length: 15
J: TRBJ2-3
CDR3: CASRKLAVDTDTQYF
DNA: TGTGCCAGCAGGAAACTAGCGGTGGACACAGATACGCAGTATTTT

size: -
D: -
V: TRBV28
length: 11
J: TRBJ1-2
CDR3: CASSWGDGYTF
DNA: TGTGCCAGCAGTTGGGGGGATGGCTACACCTTC

size: -
D: -
V: TRBV11-2
length: 15
J: TRBJ2-5
CDR3: CASSLVSRVQETQYF
DNA: TGTGCCAGCAGCTTAGTTAGCAGGGTCCAAGAGACCCAGTACTTC

size: -
D: TRBD2
V: TRBV10-3
length: 15
J: TRBJ2-7
CDR3: CAISGSGTSDYEQYF
DNA: TGTGCCATCAGTGGTTCCGGGACTAGTGACTACGAGCAGTACTTC

size: -
D: TRBD1
V: TRBV6-5
length: 15
J: TRBJ1-3
CDR3: CASPPDRGGGNTIYF
DNA: TGTGCCAGTCCGCCTGACAGGGGCGGTGGAAACACCATATATTTT

size: -
D: TRBD1
V: TRBV27
length: 13
J: TRBJ1-2
CDR3: CASSLGQFYGYTF
DNA: TGTGCCAGCAGTTTGGGACAGTTCTATGGCTACACCTTC

size: -
D: TRBD1
V: TRBV28
length: 16
J: TRBJ1-2
CDR3: CASSAMGQGRPYGYTF
DNA: TGTGCCAGCAGTGCAATGGGACAGGGTCGGCCCTATGGCTACACCTTC

size: -
D: TRBD2
V: TRBV7-7
length: 13
J: TRBJ2-1
CDR3: CASSFAGGREQFF
DNA: TGTGCTAGCAGCTTTGCGGGAGGGAGAGAGCAGTTCTTC

size: -
D: -
V: TRBV5-1
length: 16
J: TRBJ1-6
CDR3: CASSSLQGRGNSPLHF
DNA: TGCGCCAGCAGCTCTTTACAGGGCCGCGGAAATTCACCCCTCCACTTT

size: -
D: -
V: TRBV9
length: 15
J: TRBJ1-5
CDR3: CASSQTGGDNQPQHF
DNA: TGTGCCAGCAGCCAAACAGGAGGGGACAATCAGCCCCAGCATTTT

size: -
D: TRBD2
V: TRBV18
length: 16
J: TRBJ2-3
CDR3: CASSPGLAGGIDTQYF
DNA: TGTGCCAGCTCACCGGGACTAGCGGGGGGAATTGATACGCAGTATTTT

size: -
D: -
V: TRBV29-1
length: 12
J: TRBJ1-1
CDR3: CSVVGDETEAFF
DNA: TGCAGCGTTGTAGGGGATGAGACTGAAGCTTTCTTT

size: once
D: TRBD1
V: TRBV5-1
length: 14
J: TRBJ1-1
CDR3: CASSTDRGNTEAFF
DNA: TGCGCCAGCAGCACCGACAGGGGGAACACTGAAGCTTTCTTT

size: -
D: TRBD2
V: TRBV6-5
length: 15
J: TRBJ2-1
CDR3: CASKGLVFSYNEQFF
DNA: TGTGCCAGCAAGGGACTAGTATTTTCCTACAATGAGCAGTTCTTC

size: few
D: TRBD1
V: TRBV5-1
length: 15
J: TRBJ2-7
CDR3: CASSLVGDRDYEQYF
DNA: TGCGCCAGCAGCTTGGTAGGGGACAGGGACTACGAGCAGTACTTC

size: -
D: -
V: TRBV28
length: 14
J: TRBJ2-1
CDR3: CASSFLQSPNEQFF
DNA: TGTGCCAGCAGTTTTTTGCAGTCTCCCAATGAGCAGTTCTTC

size: -
D: -
V: TRBV5-1
length: 13
J: TRBJ2-7
CDR3: CASSSTPDYEQYF
DNA: TGCGCCAGCAGCTCAACCCCAGACTACGAGCAGTACTTC

size: -
D: TRBD1
V: TRBV29-1
length: 13
J: TRBJ2-3
CDR3: CSVRDRVTDTQYF
DNA: TGCAGCGTACGGGACAGGGTCACAGATACGCAGTATTTT

size: -
D: TRBD1
V: TRBV10-1
length: 13
J: TRBJ1-5
CDR3: CASSQDRDQPQHF
DNA: TGCGCCAGCAGTCAGGACAGGGATCAGCCCCAGCATTTT

size: -
D: -
V: TRBV30
length: 12
J: TRBJ1-5
CDR3: CAWSPGQQPQHF
DNA: TGTGCCTGGAGTCCCGGACAGCAGCCCCAGCATTTT

size: few
D: -
V: TRBV19
length: 15
J: TRBJ1-5
CDR3: CASRTSGARNQPQHF
DNA: TGTGCCAGTAGAACTTCAGGGGCCCGCAATCAGCCCCAGCATTTT

size: -
D: TRBD1
V: TRBV28
length: 13
J: TRBJ1-1
CDR3: CASRDRLNTEAFF
DNA: TGTGCCAGCCGGGACAGGCTGAACACTGAAGCTTTCTTT

size: -
D: TRBD1
V: TRBV9
length: 12
J: TRBJ1-2
CDR3: CASRGDSYGYTF
DNA: TGTGCCAGCAGGGGGGACAGCTATGGCTACACCTTC

size: -
D: TRBD2
V: TRBV11-2
length: 16
J: TRBJ2-1
CDR3: CASSPTRLAGDNEQFF
DNA: TGTGCCAGCAGCCCAACCCGACTAGCGGGGGACAATGAGCAGTTCTTC

size: -
D: TRBD1
V: TRBV9
length: 16
J: TRBJ1-2
CDR3: CASSVGGQDVLGGYTF
DNA: TGTGCCAGCAGCGTAGGTGGACAGGACGTCTTGGGTGGCTACACCTTC

size: -
D: -
V: TRBV12-3/TRBV12-4
length: 13
J: TRBJ2-3
CDR3: CASRPTSTDTQYF
DNA: TGTGCCAGCAGACCGACTAGCACAGATACGCAGTATTTT

size: -
D: -
V: TRBV28
length: 13
J: TRBJ1-2
CDR3: CASSGAGGYGYTF
DNA: TGTGCCAGCAGTGGAGCGGGGGGTTATGGCTACACCTTC

size: -
D: TRBD1
V: TRBV5-3
length: 15
J: TRBJ1-2
CDR3: CARSPDADRDYGYTF
DNA: TGTGCCAGAAGCCCAGACGCCGACAGGGACTATGGCTACACCTTC

size: -
D: TRBD2
V: TRBV7-2
length: 16
J: TRBJ2-7
CDR3: CASSLLAGGGSFEQYF
DNA: TGTGCCAGCAGCCTCCTAGCGGGGGGAGGGTCTTTCGAGCAGTACTTC

size: -
D: TRBD1
V: TRBV18
length: 15
J: TRBJ1-1
CDR3: CASSPLDRAGTEAFF
DNA: TGTGCCAGCTCACCTTTGGACAGGGCCGGCACTGAAGCTTTCTTT

size: -
D: -
V: TRBV30
length: 13
J: TRBJ2-7
CDR3: CAWSVQENYEQYF
DNA: TGTGCCTGGAGTGTACAGGAGAACTACGAGCAGTACTTC

size: -
D: -
V: TRBV24-1
length: 15
J: TRBJ2-5
CDR3: CATSDPRTAGETQYF
DNA: TGTGCCACCAGTGATCCCCGGACTGCAGGAGAGACCCAGTACTTC

size: once
D: -
V: TRBV6-5
length: 14
J: TRBJ2-3
CDR3: CASIQRGYRDTQYF
DNA: TGTGCCAGCATCCAAAGGGGATACCGAGATACGCAGTATTTT

size: -
D: -
V: TRBV2
length: 13
J: TRBJ1-1
CDR3: CASSEVAANEAFF
DNA: TGTGCCAGCAGTGAGGTCGCAGCGAATGAAGCTTTCTTT

size: -
D: TRBD2
V: TRBV27
length: 15
J: TRBJ2-7
CDR3: CASSPGLAESYEQYF
DNA: TGTGCCAGCAGTCCGGGACTAGCGGAATCCTACGAGCAGTACTTC

size: -
D: -
V: TRBV28
length: 11
J: TRBJ1-4
CDR3: CASSSMEKLFF
DNA: TGTGCCAGCAGTTCCATGGAAAAACTGTTTTTT

size: -
D: -
V: TRBV10-2
length: 16
J: TRBJ1-5
CDR3: CASSESGGPGNQPQHF
DNA: TGCGCCAGCAGTGAGTCAGGCGGTCCTGGCAATCAGCCCCAGCATTTT

size: -
D: -
V: TRBV5-4
length: 16
J: TRBJ2-6
CDR3: CASKQGIGSGANVLTF
DNA: TGTGCCAGCAAACAGGGTATTGGTTCTGGGGCCAACGTCCTGACTTTC

size: -
D: TRBD2
V: TRBV11-3
length: 14
J: TRBJ2-7
CDR3: CASSRTSGAYEQYF
DNA: TGTGCCAGCAGCCGGACTAGCGGGGCCTACGAGCAGTACTTC

size: -
D: TRBD1
V: TRBV28
length: 16
J: TRBJ2-1
CDR3: CASSPATGGSRDEQFF
DNA: TGTGCCAGCAGTCCCGCTACAGGGGGCTCTAGGGATGAGCAGTTCTTC

size: -
D: -
V: TRBV28
length: 14
J: TRBJ2-1
CDR3: CASSPGGTGNEQFF
DNA: TGTGCCAGCAGCCCCGGCGGGACTGGTAATGAGCAGTTCTTC

size: -
D: -
V: TRBV7-9
length: 14
J: TRBJ2-7
CDR3: CASSLDGMEDEQYF
DNA: TGTGCCAGCAGCTTAGACGGCATGGAGGACGAGCAGTACTTC

size: -
D: -
V: TRBV11-2
length: 12
J: TRBJ1-1
CDR3: CASSLTGGEAFF
DNA: TGTGCCAGCAGCTTGACAGGCGGGGAAGCTTTCTTT

size: -
D: -
V: TRBV19
length: 17
J: TRBJ1-4
CDR3: CASSIFARVGTNEKLFF
DNA: TGTGCCAGTAGTATTTTTGCCAGGGTAGGCACTAATGAAAAACTGTTTTTT

size: few
D: TRBD2
V: TRBV5-1
length: 16
J: TRBJ2-7
CDR3: CASSASGTSGTGEQYF
DNA: TGCGCCAGCAGCGCCTCCGGGACTAGCGGGACAGGCGAGCAGTACTTC

size: -
D: -
V: TRBV18
length: 13
J: TRBJ1-4
CDR3: CASSPQSRGGFVF
DNA: TGTGCCAGCTCACCACAGTCCCGCGGTGGCTTTGTTTTT

size: -
D: TRBD2
V: TRBV4-1
length: 15
J: TRBJ2-7
CDR3: CASSPRTSGWREQYF
DNA: TGCGCCAGCAGCCCCCGGACTAGCGGGTGGAGGGAGCAGTACTTC